Here is one T cell receptor beta chain with its context. The table came from immunoSEQ multiplex PCR; TCRdb's copy has only in-frame clones and leaves some out. Of 35,000 or so clones in the sample, approximately 86% were seen once. The data stem from a study of blood T cell repertoires in COVID-19. The junction had 2 bases not matched to a gene; V was cut back by 3 bases and J by 9 bases. The CDR3 loop spans 12 amino acids. Per germline, CDR1 SGHTA and CDR2 FQGTGA. The receptor was isolated from an older man with acute or convalescent COVID-19. V usage is TRBV7-3 and J usage is TRBJ2-1; 7 bases are a match to TRBD2. The sequenced sample was peripheral blood. CDR3 sequence reads: CASSFPSGEQFF. In nucleotides, the CDR3 is TGTGCCAGCAGCTTTCCTAGCGGTGAGCAGTTCTTC.